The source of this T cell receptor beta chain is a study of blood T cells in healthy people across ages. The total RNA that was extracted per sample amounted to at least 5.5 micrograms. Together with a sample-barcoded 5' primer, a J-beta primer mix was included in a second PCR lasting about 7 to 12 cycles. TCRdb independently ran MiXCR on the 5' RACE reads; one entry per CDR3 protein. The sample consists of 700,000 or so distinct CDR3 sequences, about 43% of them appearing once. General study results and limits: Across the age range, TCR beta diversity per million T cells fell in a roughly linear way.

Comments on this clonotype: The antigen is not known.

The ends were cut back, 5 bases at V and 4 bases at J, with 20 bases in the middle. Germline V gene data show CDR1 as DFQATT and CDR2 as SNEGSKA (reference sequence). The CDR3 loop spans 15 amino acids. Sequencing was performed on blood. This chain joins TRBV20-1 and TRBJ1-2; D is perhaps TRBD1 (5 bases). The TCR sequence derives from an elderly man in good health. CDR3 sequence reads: CSACPPGLRPYGYTF. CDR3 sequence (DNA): TGCAGTGCTTGCCCTCCGGGACTGAGACCCTATGGCTACACCTTC.